This T cell receptor (beta chain) was captured by sequencing in a study of T-cell reconstitution after alpha-beta-depleted transplantation in children. Unique molecular identifiers were built into the TCRbeta library. TCRdb redid the calling of the PCR reads with MiXCR, one entry per CDR3 protein. The sample carries 230,000 or so distinct CDR3 sequences, 12% recorded once. The J segment lost 2 bases and the V segment lost 4 bases, leaving 2 bases of the junction unmatched. Germline-derived CDR1 and CDR2 are SQVTM and ANQGSEA. The CDR3 has 14 amino acids. The clonotype originates from a human donor who donated a stem cell graft to a child with acute lymphoblastic leukemia. The specimen was PBMCs from the stem cell graft donor, collected from the stem cell graft. The genes are TRBV29-1 and TRBJ2-3; 11 nucleotides align to TRBD2. The CDR3 is CSVVGLAVTDTQYF. The CDR3 coding sequence is TGCAGCGTTGTGGGACTAGCGGTCACAGATACGCAGTATTTT.